These 2 T cell receptor beta chains originate from one sample sequenced in a study of monozygotic twins with inflammatory bowel disease. TCRdb re-called the 5' RACE reads, yielding one record per CDR3 amino acid sequence without DNA. The clone table shows about 380,000 distinct CDR3 sequences, with the ten largest holding 2% to 3%. The sample consisted of blood. These receptors were taken from a human donor with ulcerative colitis or Crohn's disease, or a healthy co-twin of an affected twin (not recorded which).

The chain couples TRBV10-3 to TRBJ2-7; absent DNA, TCRdb's TRBD1 call cannot be checked. Looked up from germline, CDR1 is ENHRY and CDR2 is SYGVKD. CDR3 size: 14 residues. The CDR3 region is CAISESAGNHEQYF.

The gene calls are TRBV5-1 and TRBJ2-3; TCRdb proposes TRBD2, but this gene call is untestable without DNA. The germline V gene has CDR1 SGHRS and CDR2 YFSETQ. CDR3 size: 17 residues. The CDR3 spells CASSLGLAGGSTDTQYF.